A selection of T cell receptor beta chains follows, all from one sample in a study of T cell changes during pregnancy in multiple sclerosis. Clones were sequenced by immunoSEQ multiplex PCR, and TCRdb holds only the in-frame ones, with some missing. The sample yields around 75,000 clones, about 91% seen once. The source material was CD4+ T cells from peripheral blood mononuclear cells, sampled in the third trimester of pregnancy. The origin of the receptors is a female donor in good health, enrolled as a control in a pregnancy study. The CDR3 runs from the conserved cysteine through the conserved F or W. D genes are given only for firm matches. Clone size is given for some rows only: seen once, a few or many times, or a class if the clone is expanded.

v_call	clone_size	cdr3_length	d_call	j_call	cdr3_aa	cdr3_nt
TRBV18	.	14	.	TRBJ1-5	CASSPRGRDQPQHF	TGTGCCAGCTCACCACGGGGGAGGGATCAGCCCCAGCATTTT
TRBV5-1	.	16	TRBD2	TRBJ2-1	CASSTGTSGALSEQFF	TGCGCCAGCAGCACCGGGACTAGCGGGGCCCTTAGTGAGCAGTTCTTC
TRBV5-4	.	13	TRBD1	TRBJ1-4	CASSSQGAEKLFF	TGTGCCAGCAGCTCACAGGGGGCAGAAAAACTGTTTTTT
TRBV25-1	.	16	TRBD2	TRBJ2-1	CASSPSGAGTYNEQFF	TGTGCCAGCAGCCCTAGCGGGGCTGGTACCTACAATGAGCAGTTCTTC
TRBV4-3	.	19	.	TRBJ2-1	CASSPEGKIRESSYNEQFF	TGCGCCAGCAGCCCAGAAGGGAAGATCCGGGAAAGCTCCTACAATGAGCAGTTCTTC
TRBV18	.	17	TRBD1	TRBJ1-5	CASSPIGTGGLKQPQHF	TGTGCCAGCTCACCAATTGGGACAGGGGGCCTAAAGCAGCCCCAGCATTTT
TRBV12-5	few	16	.	TRBJ1-1	CASVTRRGRRDTEAFF	TGTGCTAGTGTCACAAGGCGGGGGAGACGGGACACTGAAGCTTTCTTT
TRBV5-1	.	15	TRBD1	TRBJ2-2	CASSSDRDAHGELFF	TGCGCCAGCAGCTCCGACAGGGATGCGCACGGGGAGCTGTTTTTT
TRBV11-3	.	15	TRBD1	TRBJ1-1	CASRAESGQATEAFF	TGTGCCAGCAGGGCAGAATCGGGACAGGCCACTGAAGCTTTCTTT
TRBV11-3	.	13	TRBD1	TRBJ2-1	CASSLGQGNEQFF	TGTGCCAGCAGCTTAGGACAGGGCAATGAGCAGTTCTTC
TRBV7-2	.	14	.	TRBJ1-4	CASSLIRGSEKLFF	TGTGCCAGCAGCCTGATCAGGGGTTCTGAAAAACTGTTTTTT
TRBV10-3	.	13	.	TRBJ2-7	CATKEDRSYEQYF	TGTGCCACCAAAGAGGATAGATCCTACGAGCAGTACTTC
TRBV19	once	15	TRBD2	TRBJ2-7	CASSTPTGTSNEQYF	TGTGCCAGTAGTACCCCCACCGGGACTAGTAACGAGCAGTACTTC
TRBV6-5	once	13	.	TRBJ1-4	CASKEVTNEKLFF	TGTGCCAGTAAGGAGGTGACTAATGAAAAACTGTTTTTT
TRBV5-1	once	17	.	TRBJ2-1	CASIKGWRDRGYNEQFF	TGCGCCAGCATAAAAGGTTGGAGGGACAGAGGATACAATGAGCAGTTCTTC
TRBV10-3	once	16	TRBD2	TRBJ2-1	CAISGLAGQTYNEQFF	TGTGCCATCAGTGGATTAGCGGGGCAAACCTACAATGAGCAGTTCTTC
TRBV6-6	.	15	TRBD1	TRBJ2-7	CASSYTGTGGYEQYF	TGTGCCAGCAGTTACACCGGGACAGGGGGCTACGAGCAGTACTTC
TRBV9	.	15	.	TRBJ2-7	CASSVEGGDLYEQYF	TGTGCCAGCAGCGTAGAAGGCGGGGACCTTTACGAGCAGTACTTC
TRBV6-6	few	14	.	TRBJ1-1	CASGGGKWYTEAFF	TGTGCCAGCGGGGGAGGGAAGTGGTACACTGAAGCTTTCTTT
TRBV4-3	.	18	TRBD2	TRBJ2-5	CASSQAVGTSGSQETQYF	TGCGCCAGCAGCCAAGCAGTTGGGACTAGCGGGAGTCAAGAGACCCAGTACTTC
TRBV4-3	.	15	.	TRBJ1-1	CASSQERGSYTEAFF	TGCGCCAGCAGCCAAGAAAGGGGGTCGTACACTGAAGCTTTCTTT
TRBV9	.	14	TRBD1	TRBJ1-2	CASSDDRGGYGYTF	TGTGCCAGCAGCGATGACAGGGGCGGGTATGGCTACACCTTC
TRBV27	.	15	TRBD1	TRBJ2-5	CASSLATGLQETQYF	TGTGCCAGCAGTTTAGCGACAGGGCTTCAAGAGACCCAGTACTTC
TRBV9	.	13	TRBD1	TRBJ1-2	CASRTTGGGGYTF	TGTGCCAGCAGAACAACAGGGGGAGGTGGCTACACCTTC
TRBV6-5	.	14	.	TRBJ2-7	CASSQDRDYYEQYF	TGTGCCAGCAGTCAGGACAGGGACTACTACGAGCAGTACTTC
TRBV11-2	.	13	.	TRBJ1-1	CASRTREATEAFF	TGTGCCAGCAGGACCCGGGAGGCCACTGAAGCTTTCTTT
TRBV30	.	12	.	TRBJ2-7	CAWSKGSWEQYF	TGTGCCTGGAGTAAGGGGTCCTGGGAGCAGTACTTC
TRBV9	.	15	.	TRBJ2-2	CASSRGQRSTGELFF	TGTGCCAGCAGTCGGGGTCAGCGGTCCACCGGGGAGCTGTTTTTT
TRBV2	.	16	TRBD2	TRBJ2-1	CASSEESSGGYNEQFF	TGTGCCAGCAGTGAAGAGAGTAGCGGGGGGTACAATGAGCAGTTCTTC
TRBV5-4	.	13	.	TRBJ1-1	CASSLAGPPEAFF	TGTGCCAGCAGCTTGGCAGGGCCCCCTGAAGCTTTCTTT
TRBV9	.	14	.	TRBJ1-5	CASSVRGTDQPQHF	TGTGCCAGCAGCGTACGGGGGACGGATCAGCCCCAGCATTTT